Below are 11 T cell receptor beta chains sequenced from a single sample in a study of blood T cell repertoires in COVID-19. TCRdb's table, derived via immunoSEQ multiplex PCR, lists solely in-frame clones and lacks some. The sample holds about 17,000 clones, over 65% seen once. The specimen was peripheral blood. All receptors come from a man in his sixties with active or convalescent COVID-19.

The CDR3 reads CASRRDRGNTEAFF. The DNA of the CDR3 is TGTGCCAGCAGGAGGGACAGGGGGAACACTGAAGCTTTCTTT. The chain combines TRBV6-5 with TRBJ1-1; TRBD1 matches 10 bases. This CDR3 is built from 14 residues. The V and J ends lost 6 bases and 1 base, in that order; junction bases with no gene match: 2. CDR1 and CDR2 from the germline V gene are MNHEY and SVGAGI.

V usage is TRBV28 and J usage is TRBJ2-7, with D perhaps TRBD2 (7 bases). V shed 1 base and J shed 5 bases, with 12 bases lying between them. CDR1 MDHEN and CDR2 SYDVKM come from the germline V gene. The CDR3 has 14 amino acids. The CDR3 coding sequence is TGTGCCAGCAGTTTATTGGGGGGGCGAGACGAGCAGTACTTC. It is translated as CASSLLGGRDEQYF.

The chain's CDR3 is CASSPTGGSNQPQHF. DNA for the CDR3: TGTGCCAGTAGTCCGACAGGGGGGAGCAATCAGCCCCAGCATTTT. This chain links TRBV19 with TRBJ1-5, with 9 bases lining up with TRBD1. The CDR3 extends over 15 amino acids. Germline CDR1 reads LNHDA; CDR2 reads SQIVND (reference sequence). Trimming at V came to 5 bases and at J to 1 base, leaving 3 bases not matched to a gene. The full variable domain, completed using reference TRBV19 and TRBJ1-5, is DGGITQSPKYLFRKEGQNVTLSCEQNLNHDAMYWYRQDPGQGLRLIYYSQIVNDFQKGDIAEGYSVSREKKESFPLTVTSAQKNPTAFYLCASSPTGGSNQPQHFGDGTRLSIL.

This chain uses TRBV29-1 with TRBJ2-1; the D gene is possibly TRBD2 (5 bases). Trimming removed 8 bases from V and 6 bases from J, with 11 bases in between. Per germline, CDR1 SQVTM and CDR2 ANQGSEA. The CDR3 is made up of 11 amino acids. For the CDR3, the DNA is TGCAGCCCTGGACTTGTCAATGAGCAGTTCTTC. Translated, it gives CSPGLVNEQFF.

The chain links TRBV7-8 to TRBJ2-5; TRBD2 is a possible D gene (5 bases). V gave up 6 bases and J gave up 5 bases, with 16 bases separating them. There are 14 residues in the CDR3. Germline V gene data show CDR1 as SGHVS and CDR2 as FQNEAQ. The DNA for the CDR3 is TGTGCCAGCAGTCCCACGAGGGTCGTGGAGACCCAGTACTTC. Translated: CASSPTRVVETQYF.

CDR3 amino acids: CASSEVGGVGNEQFF. The CDR3 DNA reads TGTGCCAGCAGTGAAGTCGGGGGAGTGGGGAATGAGCAGTTCTTC. The rearrangement uses TRBV2 and TRBJ2-1, with D perhaps matching TRBD2 (6 bases). CDR1 SNHLY and CDR2 FYNNEI come from the germline V gene. The CDR3 is 15 residues long. V dropped 1 base and J dropped 7 bases, with 14 bases sitting between them.

The CDR3 sequence is CASSLWESNEQFF. CDR3 coding DNA: TGTGCCAGCAGCTTGTGGGAGTCAAATGAGCAGTTCTTC. The V gene is TRBV5-6, the J gene TRBJ2-1, with a tentative D call TRBD2 (5 bases). The length of the CDR3 is 13 residues. The V end was cut by 1 base, the J end by 7 bases, with 9 bases between. CDR1 is SGHDT and CDR2 is YYEEEE in the germline V gene.

The chain employs TRBV7-9 and TRBJ1-5; 11 nucleotides line up with TRBD1. The CDR3 loop spans 13 amino acids. Germline V lookup: CDR1 SEHNR, CDR2 FQNEAQ (reference sequence). Losses at the gene ends were 8 bases for V and 4 bases for J; bases not matched to a gene: 1. CDR3 region: CASGQGANQPQHF. CDR3 DNA sequence: TGTGCCAGCGGACAGGGGGCAAATCAGCCCCAGCATTTT.

This clone has only one observation. This rearrangement joins TRBV28 to TRBJ2-3; 10 bases are shared with TRBD2. Unmatched junction bases numbered 3, after V lost 4 bases and J lost 2 bases. CDR1 is MDHEN and CDR2 is SYDVKM in the germline V gene. This CDR3 region has 15 residues. CDR3 protein: CASSSSGGTTDTQYF. The CDR3 DNA sequence: TGTGCCAGCAGTTCTAGCGGGGGCACCACAGATACGCAGTATTTT.

The chain combines TRBV6-5 with TRBJ2-6; unclear D gene. Deletions cut 0 bases from V and 0 bases from J, with 6 bases between. The CDR3 covers 16 residues. CDR1 MNHEY and CDR2 SVGAGI come from the germline V gene. In DNA, the CDR3 is TGTGCCAGCAGTTACTCGAGCAACTCTGGGGCCAACGTCCTGACTTTC. Translated, it gives CASSYSSNSGANVLTF.

The chain combines TRBV2 with TRBJ2-3; 7 bases are a match to TRBD1. The CDR3 is 14 amino acids. With 6 bases clipped from V and 2 bases from J, the junction kept 5 bases outside the gene matches. Germline CDR1 SNHLY, CDR2 FYNNEI. CDR3 sequence reads: CASRDRFITDTQYF. In DNA, the CDR3 is TGTGCCAGCAGGGACAGGTTTATCACAGATACGCAGTATTTT.